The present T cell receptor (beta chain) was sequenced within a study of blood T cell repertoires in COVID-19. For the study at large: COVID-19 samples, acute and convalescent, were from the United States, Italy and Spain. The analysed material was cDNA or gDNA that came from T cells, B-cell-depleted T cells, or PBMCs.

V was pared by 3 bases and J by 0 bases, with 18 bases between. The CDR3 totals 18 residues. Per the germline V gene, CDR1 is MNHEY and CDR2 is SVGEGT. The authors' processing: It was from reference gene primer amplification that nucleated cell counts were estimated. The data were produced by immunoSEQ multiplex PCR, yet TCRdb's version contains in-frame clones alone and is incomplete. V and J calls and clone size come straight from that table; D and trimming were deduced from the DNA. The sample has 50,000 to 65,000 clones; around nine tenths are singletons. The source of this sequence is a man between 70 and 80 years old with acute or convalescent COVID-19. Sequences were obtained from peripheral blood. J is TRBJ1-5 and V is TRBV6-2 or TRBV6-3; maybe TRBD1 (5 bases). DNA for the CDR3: TGTGCCAGCAGTTATAGGCTGACAGAACCCTATAGCAATCAGCCCCAGCATTTT. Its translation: CASSYRLTEPYSNQPQHF.